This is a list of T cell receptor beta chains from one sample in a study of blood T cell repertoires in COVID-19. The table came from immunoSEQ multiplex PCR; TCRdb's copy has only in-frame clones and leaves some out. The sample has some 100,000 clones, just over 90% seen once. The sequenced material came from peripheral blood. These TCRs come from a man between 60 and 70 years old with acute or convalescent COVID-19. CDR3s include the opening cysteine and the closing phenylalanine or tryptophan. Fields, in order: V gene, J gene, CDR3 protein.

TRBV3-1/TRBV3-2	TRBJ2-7	CASSQDVWRREGPYEQYF
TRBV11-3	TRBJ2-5	CASSSYRGAETQYF
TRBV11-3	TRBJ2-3	CASSPAGGSTDTQYF
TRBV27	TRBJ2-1	CASSSVLAGGPGNEQFF
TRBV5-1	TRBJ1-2	CASSITVPGQGAYGYTF
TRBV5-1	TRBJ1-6	CASSPSTGDSPLHF
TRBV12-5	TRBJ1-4	CASGWDREKLFF
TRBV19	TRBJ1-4	CASSIDGTGGEKLFF
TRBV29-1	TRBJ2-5	CSAGIAGGTETQYF
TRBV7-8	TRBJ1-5	CASSPDSSNQPQHF
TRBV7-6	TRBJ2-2	CASSLGTGANTGELFF
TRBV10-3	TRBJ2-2	CAISETSGRITGELFF
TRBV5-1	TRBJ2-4	CASSPLGTGGNIQYF
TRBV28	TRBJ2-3	CATLDRVTDTQYF
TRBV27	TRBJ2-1	CASTTSGRVEQFF
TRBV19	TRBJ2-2	CASSKGLAGAPGELFF
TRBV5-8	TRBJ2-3	CASSLALSGASTDTQYF
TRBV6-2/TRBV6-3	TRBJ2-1	CASSSGTSGNNEQFF
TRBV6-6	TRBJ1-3	CASIQGLSGNTIYF
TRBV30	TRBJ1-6	CAWRGTEFNSPLHF
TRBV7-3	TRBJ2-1	CASSLTPLGSGGSNNEQFF
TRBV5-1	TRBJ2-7	CASSLALDRPYEQYF
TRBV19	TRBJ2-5	CASSGGQGFRSETQYF
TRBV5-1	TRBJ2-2	CASSMGTGDTGELFF
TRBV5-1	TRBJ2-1	CASSYLFNEQFF
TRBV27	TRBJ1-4	CASSPDRGGEKLFF
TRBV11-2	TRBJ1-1	CASSLSNRGTKAFF
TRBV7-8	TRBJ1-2	CASSLASSGVNGYTF
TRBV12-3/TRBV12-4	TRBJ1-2	CASSPRSF
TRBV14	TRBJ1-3	CASSPPWPGLSGNTIYF
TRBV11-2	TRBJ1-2	CASSMGQGIPPNYGYTF
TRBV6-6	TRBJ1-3	CASGLRRDSSGNTIYF
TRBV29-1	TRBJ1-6	CSVGQGVGSPLHF
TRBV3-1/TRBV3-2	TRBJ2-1	CASSQPLAPPPGEQFF
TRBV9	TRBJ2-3	CASKRSGNTDTQYF
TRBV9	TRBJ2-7	CASSPQRELRYEQYF